The 19 T cell receptor beta chains below come from one sample, sequenced in a study of CD8 T cells in ankylosing spondylitis. TCRdb independently ran MiXCR on the 5' RACE reads; one entry per CDR3 protein. Seen here are roughly 91,000 distinct CDR3 sequences, roughly 8.3% observed once, and the top ten hold nearly 10%. Sample: blood, either unsorted or a sorted T cell fraction (not recorded which). The receptors here all came from a male donor with ankylosing spondylitis or in good health (not recorded which).

This clonotype has a count of ten or more. The J gene is TRBJ2-5, the V gene TRBV12-3 or TRBV12-4; D not certain. There are 14 residues in the CDR3. V lost 5 bases and J 1 base, leaving 11 bases between the germline ends. The CDR3 loop is CASSPFLSQETQYF. The CDR3 DNA follows: TGTGCCAGCAGTCCGTTTCTCAGCCAAGAGACCCAGTACTTC.

This clonotype came up many times. The chain combines TRBV12-3 or TRBV12-4 with TRBJ2-7, with TRBD1 matching over 8 bases. V lost 3 bases and J lost 2; bases outside the gene matches: 3. The length of the CDR3 is 14 residues. CDR3 residues: CASSLTGDAYEQYF. CDR3 DNA: TGTGCCAGCAGTTTGACAGGGGATGCCTACGAGCAGTACTTC.

There are a few counts of this clonotype. V gene TRBV21-1 combines with J gene TRBJ1-5. TRBV21-1 is flagged as a pseudogene. The CDR3 extends over 18 amino acids. The DNA of the CDR3 is TGTGCCAGCAGCAAAGGGAGCAGCAAGCAGCCTAACAATCAGCCCCAGCATTTT. Its translation: CASSKGSSKQPNNQPQHF.

This clonotype was picked up many times. The chain employs TRBV7-3 and TRBJ1-1; D unresolved. V lost 0 bases and J lost 1, with 3 bases in between. CDR1 and CDR2 (germline): SGHTA, FQGTGA. The CDR3 consists of 13 residues. This CDR3 reads CASSLTSNTEAFF. For the CDR3, the DNA is TGTGCCAGCAGCTTAACCTCGAACACTGAAGCTTTCTTT.

This clonotype appeared many times. V gene TRBV7-9 combines with J gene TRBJ1-5; D unclear. Deletions cut 4 bases from V and 11 bases from J, with 9 bases between. The CDR3 is made up of 11 amino acids. The germline V gene has CDR1 SEHNR and CDR2 FQNEAQ (reference sequence). As DNA, the CDR3 is TGTGCCAGCAGCTCCGGCCAGACCCAGCATTTT. Translated, it gives CASSSGQTQHF.

This clonotype was counted only a few times. The V call is TRBV6-2 or TRBV6-3, the J call TRBJ2-4, with no clear D. The germline V gene has CDR1 MNHEY and CDR2 SVGEGT. The CDR3 extends over 13 amino acids. V lost 6 bases, J lost 6 bases, and 12 bases lay in between. This CDR3 is CASRTNAINIQYF. CDR3 nucleotide sequence: TGTGCCAGCAGGACGAACGCAATAAACATTCAGTACTTC.

Many counts were recorded for this clonotype. The V call is TRBV7-8, the J call TRBJ2-1; tentative D call: TRBD2 (5 bases). Germline CDR1 is SGHVS and CDR2 is FQNEAQ. V was trimmed by 7 bases and J by 7 bases, leaving 17 bases between them. The CDR3 is 14 residues long. The CDR3 spells CASTSGMRRNEQFF. In DNA form, the CDR3 reads TGTGCCAGCACTTCGGGGATGCGGAGGAATGAGCAGTTCTTC.

This clonotype was recorded at least ten times. This chain joins TRBV5-6 and TRBJ2-1; the match to TRBD2 covers 10 bases. Germline V gene sequence: CDR1 SGHDT, CDR2 YYEEEE. Losses at the gene ends were 0 bases for V and 7 bases for J; bases not matched to a gene: 1. The CDR3 consists of 14 residues. CDR3 DNA sequence: TGTGCCAGCAGCTTGGCTAGCGGGGGAAATGAGCAGTTCTTC. It translates to CASSLASGGNEQFF.

This clonotype was seen many times. This chain uses TRBV6-5 with TRBJ1-5; D perhaps matches TRBD1 (6 bases). With 2 bases removed from V and 5 bases from J, the gap between germline ends came to 13 bases. CDR1 MNHEY and CDR2 SVGAGI come from the germline V gene. The CDR3 length is 15 residues. The CDR3 region is CASSYTGQGYQPQHF. CDR3 nucleotide sequence: TGTGCCAGCAGTTACACGGGACAAGGATATCAGCCCCAGCATTTT.

In its sample, this clonotype was seen many times. This chain joins TRBV4-2 and TRBJ2-3; the D gene is possibly TRBD1 (6 bases). The V end was cut by 4 bases, the J end by 6 bases, with 8 bases between. Germline lookup yields CDR1 LGHNA and CDR2 YNFKEQ. This CDR3 has 12 amino acids. This chain's CDR3 is CASSRDKDTQYF. CDR3 sequence (DNA): TGTGCCAGCAGCCGGGACAAGGATACGCAGTATTTT.

This clonotype has a handful of counts. The chain carries TRBV7-8 and TRBJ1-2; 9 positions agree with TRBD1. The CDR3 totals 13 residues. The germline V gene encodes CDR1 SGHVS and CDR2 FQNEAQ. Trimming removed 6 bases from V and 8 bases from J; junction bases left unmatched: 7. The CDR3 DNA reads TGTGCCAGCAGTCGGACAGGGGAGGGAGGCTACACCTTC. This codes for CASSRTGEGGYTF.

The chain has TRBV7-2 and TRBJ2-1; 11 bases line up with TRBD2. The V gene's germline CDR1 is SGHTA and CDR2 FQGNSA. This CDR3 comprises 15 residues. The V and J ends lost 7 bases and 1 base, in that order; junction bases with no gene match: 3. The CDR3 coding sequence is TGTGCCAGCAAATTAGCGGGGGGGTCCTACAATGAGCAGTTCTTC. This sequence encodes CASKLAGGSYNEQFF.

V usage is TRBV7-4 and J usage is TRBJ2-1; 10 positions agree with TRBD2. The CDR3 has 19 amino acids. CDR1 is SGHVT and CDR2 is SQSDAQ in the germline V gene. The ends lost 11 bases at V and 5 bases at J; junction bases unmatched: 24. The CDR3 DNA sequence: TGTGCCTTCTCCCACGGGTTTAGCGGGAGGATATGGGGTGACAATGAGCAGTTCTTC. Translation: CAFSHGFSGRIWGDNEQFF.

In this sample, this clonotype turned up many times. In nucleotides, the CDR3 is TGCAGTGCGGTCACAGGGGACAGCACAGATACGCAGTATTTT. This gives the protein CSAVTGDSTDTQYF. The rearrangement uses TRBV20-1 and TRBJ2-3; 7 bases line up with TRBD1. Germline trimming cut 6 bases from V and 0 bases from J; bases unmatched to any gene: 6. Germline CDR1 is DFQATT and CDR2 is SNEGSKA (reference sequence). The CDR3 contains 14 residues.

The count of this clonotype is one. A read error may produce the germline difference seen at one junction end. The V and J genes are TRBV7-2 and TRBJ2-3, with D tentatively TRBD1 (5 bases). The CDR3 contains 17 residues. Germline V CDR1 and CDR2: SGHTA, FQGNSA. The CDR3 coding sequence is TGTGCCAGCAGCTCATCCAGGGTTGGGGTCGGTCCAGATGCGCAGTATTTT. Its translation: CASSSSRVGVGPDAQYF. The full variable domain, rest sourced from reference TRBV7-2 and TRBJ2-3, is GAGVSQSPSNKVTEKGKDVELRCDPISGHTALYWYRQSLGQGLEFLIYFQGNSAPDKSGLPSDRFSAERTGGSVSTLTIQRTQQEDSAVYLCASSSSRVGVGPDAQYFGPGTRLTVL.

There are many counts of this clonotype. This rearrangement joins TRBV12-3 or TRBV12-4 to TRBJ2-2; D gene unclear. V was clipped by 3 bases and J by 5 bases, with 4 bases between them. The CDR3 is 12 residues long. CDR3 nucleotide sequence: TGTGCCAGCAGTTTTGGTACCGGGGAGCTGTTTTTT. Translated: CASSFGTGELFF.

Ten or more counts support this clonotype. The chain has TRBV7-2 and TRBJ2-7; D might be TRBD2 (5 bases). This CDR3 has 14 amino acids. Germline V gene sequence: CDR1 SGHTA, CDR2 FQGNSA. V dropped 1 base and J dropped 1 base, with 8 bases sitting between them. CDR3 DNA: TGTGCCAGCAGCTTAGTATCGGGATCCTACGAGCAGTACTTC. It codes for CASSLVSGSYEQYF.

This clonotype came up many times. V and J are TRBV6-2 or TRBV6-3 and TRBJ2-4; D is ambiguous. The germline gives CDR1 MNHEY, CDR2 SVGEGT. The CDR3 has 15 residues. V was clipped by 6 bases and J by 0 bases, with 12 bases between them. CDR3 bases: TGTGCCAGCAGCTCGATACAAGGAGCCAAAAACATTCAGTACTTC. It translates to CASSSIQGAKNIQYF.

This clonotype has a count of ten or more. The chain carries TRBV5-1 and TRBJ1-1, with D unclear. Per germline, CDR1 SGHRS and CDR2 YFSETQ. The V gene lost 1 base and the J gene lost 0 bases, with 4 bases spanning the gap. The CDR3 is 13 residues long. The CDR3, as DNA: TGCGCCAGCAGCTTGAGTTTGAACACTGAAGCTTTCTTT. It is translated as CASSLSLNTEAFF. Full variable domain (remainder filled in from reference TRBV5-1 and TRBJ1-1): KAGVTQTPRYLIKTRGQQVTLSCSPISGHRSVSWYQQTPGQGLQFLFEYFSETQRNKGNFPGRFSGRQFSNSRSEMNVSTLELGDSALYLCASSLSLNTEAFFGQGTRLTVV.